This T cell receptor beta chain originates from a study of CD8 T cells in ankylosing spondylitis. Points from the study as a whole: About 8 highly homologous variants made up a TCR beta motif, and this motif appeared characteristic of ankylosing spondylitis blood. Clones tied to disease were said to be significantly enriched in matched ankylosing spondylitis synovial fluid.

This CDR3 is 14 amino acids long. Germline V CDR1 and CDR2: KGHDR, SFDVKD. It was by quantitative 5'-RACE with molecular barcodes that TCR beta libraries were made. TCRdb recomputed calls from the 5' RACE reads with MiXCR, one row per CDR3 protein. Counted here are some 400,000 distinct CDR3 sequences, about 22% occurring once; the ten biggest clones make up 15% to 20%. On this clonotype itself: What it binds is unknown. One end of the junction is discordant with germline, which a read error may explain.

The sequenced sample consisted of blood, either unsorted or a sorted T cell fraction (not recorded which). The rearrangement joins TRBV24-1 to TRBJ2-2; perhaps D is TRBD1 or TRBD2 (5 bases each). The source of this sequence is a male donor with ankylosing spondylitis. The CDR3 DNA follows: TGTGCCACCAGAGAGGGGTTGGACACCGGGAAGCTGTTTTTT. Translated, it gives CATREGLDTGKLFF.